This T cell receptor (beta chain) was observed in a study of T cell changes during pregnancy in multiple sclerosis (dated by TCRdb to the late 2010s). Some background on the complete study: The study looked at changes in the T cell repertoire across pregnancy in women with multiple sclerosis.

The library came from the immunoSEQ multiplex PCR assay. TCRdb limited this immuneACCESS table to in-frame rearrangements with V and J called. A share of clones is missing; checked studies link under half to unresolved V genes, and the rest is unexplained. For this sample there are roughly 79,000 clones; around 95% appear just once. Clones ranked in the top ten supply around 0.75% of the sample. To note about this clone: The target of this receptor is not known. No base quality information exists; no much larger clone differs at one position.

There are 15 amino acids in the CDR3, from cysteine to phenylalanine inclusive. The entry retains the CDR3 DNA only, 45 bases that are in frame from base 1. The germline V gene yields KGHSH for CDR1 and LQKENI for CDR2. V gives up 6 bases and J gives up 0 bases, and the segment between their germline ends measures 13 bases. Here the sequenced sample was peripheral blood, taken in the second trimester of pregnancy. The receptor comes from a female donor in good health, enrolled as a control in a pregnancy study. The V and J segments used are TRBV18 and TRBJ2-3; the D gene is perhaps TRBD2, from 6 matching bases. Read as DNA, the sequence is TGTGCCAGCTCCGGGGGAATGACTAGCACAGATACGCAGTATTTT. This gives the protein CASSGGMTSTDTQYF.